The source of this TCR beta chain is a study of blood T cell repertoires in COVID-19. In the study overall: Collection of acute and convalescent COVID-19 samples took place in the United States, Italy and Spain. T cells, B-cell-depleted T cells, or PBMCs provided the cDNA or gDNA that served as material.

Authors' data handling: Nucleated cell number was recorded as an estimate derived from reference gene primer amplification. Generated by immunoSEQ multiplex PCR, the TCRdb table keeps only in-frame clones and is missing some. V and J calls and clone size are given by that table; D and trimming were obtained from the DNA. The table includes approximately 150,000 clones, 85% detected once. Turning to this clone: Distinct nucleotide sequences in the sample also encode this CDR3.

Germline CDR1 reads MNHEY; CDR2 reads SVGEGT. This CDR3 has 15 residues. Trimming took 6 bases from V and 1 from J; bases not matched to a gene: 5. The sequencing input was peripheral blood. This sequence joins TRBV6-2 or TRBV6-3 and TRBJ1-5; TRBD1 aligns across 8 bases. This clonotype was sampled from a man aged 35 to 55 with acute or convalescent COVID-19. CDR3 nucleotide sequence: TGTGCCAGCAGCTCGACAGGGGTGAGCAATCAGCCCCAGCATTTT. Translating gives CASSSTGVSNQPQHF.